Following are 25 T cell receptor beta chains from one sample sequenced in a study of T cell changes during pregnancy in multiple sclerosis. Data came from immunoSEQ multiplex PCR; TCRdb stores just in-frame clones and leaves some out. The sample has 40,000 to 60,000 clones, nearly 95% seen once; the top ten hold just under 1%. The input for sequencing was peripheral blood, taken after pregnancy. The receptors derive from a female donor with multiple sclerosis, enrolled in a pregnancy study.

The chain uses TRBV5-5 and TRBJ2-5; D may be TRBD1 (5 bases). The germline gives CDR1 SGHKS, CDR2 YYEKEE (reference sequence). The V end lost 1 base, the J end lost 3 bases, and 7 bases lay between the germline ends. This CDR3 comprises 13 residues. Here the CDR3 reads CASSLLGEETQYF. As DNA, the CDR3 is TGTGCCAGCAGCTTGCTAGGGGAAGAGACCCAGTACTTC.

The gene calls are TRBV5-4 and TRBJ1-6; tentative D call: TRBD1 (6 bases). Trimming took 4 bases from V and 9 from J, leaving 14 bases between them. Germline CDR1 reads SGHNT; CDR2 reads YYREEE (reference sequence). CDR3 length: 14 residues. The DNA for the CDR3 is TGTGCCAGCAGCGGCCGGGACAATAGTTCACCCCTCCACTTT. The encoded protein is CASSGRDNSSPLHF. Using reference TRBV5-4 and TRBJ1-6 for the parts outside the CDR3, the full variable domain is ETGVTQSPTHLIKTRGQQVTLRCSSQSGHNTVSWYQQALGQGPQFIFQYYREEENGRGNFPPRFSGLQFPNYSSELNVNALELDDSALYLCASSGRDNSSPLHFGNGTRLTVT.

V usage is TRBV4-2 and J usage is TRBJ2-3, with TRBD2 as a possible D gene (7 bases). This CDR3 comprises 17 residues. The V end lost 4 bases, the J end lost 0 bases, and 17 bases lay between the germline ends. Germline assignment: CDR1 LGHNA and CDR2 YNFKEQ. In nucleotides, the CDR3 is TGTGCCAGCAGCCCCAAGGGGGGGGACCCTAGCACAGATACGCAGTATTTT. It is translated as CASSPKGGDPSTDTQYF.

This chain links TRBV6-4 with TRBJ2-2, with 8 bases matching TRBD2. Germline V gene lookup returns CDR1 MRHNA and CDR2 SNTAGT. J was trimmed by 6 bases and V by 5 bases; bases with no gene match: 5. The CDR3 has 14 residues. The DNA of the CDR3 is TGTGCCAGCAGTCCCTCGGGGGGGCCCGGGGAGCTGTTTTTT. Translating it yields CASSPSGGPGELFF.

The V call is TRBV30, the J call TRBJ1-2; D gene ambiguous. Germline CDR1 reads GTSNPN; CDR2 reads SVGIG (reference sequence). Trimming took 4 bases from V and 8 from J, leaving 14 bases between them. This CDR3 is built from 12 residues. The CDR3 region has the DNA TGTGCCTGGACCCCTCATCTGCGGGGCTACACCTTC. Protein sequence: CAWTPHLRGYTF.

CDR3: CASSYTAGNTIYF. CDR3 DNA sequence: TGTGCCAGCAGTTACACAGCAGGAAACACCATATATTTT. V gene TRBV6-5 combines with J gene TRBJ1-3; D is uncertain. CDR1 is MNHEY and CDR2 is SVGAGI in the germline V gene. The CDR3 contains 13 residues. Trimming shortened V by 2 bases and J by 4 bases, and 6 bases separated the two germline ends.

J is TRBJ1-2 and V is TRBV27; D perhaps matches TRBD1 (6 bases). The V gene's germline CDR1 is MNHEY and CDR2 SMNVEV (reference sequence). CDR3 length equals 14 residues. The ends were cut back, 4 bases at V and 2 bases at J, with 11 bases in the middle. CDR3 loop: CASSYQGRNYGYTF. The CDR3 DNA follows: TGTGCCAGCAGTTACCAGGGGCGCAACTATGGCTACACCTTC.

V is TRBV27 and J is TRBJ2-7; 9 bases fit TRBD1. The CDR3 is 13 residues long. The trim removed 6 bases at V and 4 bases at J, leaving 4 bases unmatched. Germline V gene lookup returns CDR1 MNHEY and CDR2 SMNVEV (reference sequence). In DNA form, the CDR3 reads TGTGCCAGCAGAACGGACAGGGGTTACGAGCAGTACTTC. Protein product: CASRTDRGYEQYF.

The chain couples TRBV2 to TRBJ2-7; no clear D. The germline V and J ends were trimmed by 4 bases and 2 bases, with 12 bases remaining between them. Germline V gene sequence: CDR1 SNHLY, CDR2 FYNNEI. CDR3 size: 14 residues. The CDR3 is CASSAGLGTYEQYF. The CDR3 bases are TGTGCCAGCAGTGCCGGTTTGGGCACCTACGAGCAGTACTTC.

The chain employs TRBV7-3 and TRBJ2-7; 9 positions agree with TRBD1. CDR1 and CDR2 from the germline V gene are SGHTA and FQGTGA. J was trimmed by 2 bases and V by 1 base; bases with no gene match: 9. This CDR3 is 17 amino acids long. CDR3 region: CASSLMSGTGRPYEQYF. The CDR3 nucleotides are TGTGCCAGCAGCTTAATGTCCGGGACAGGGAGACCCTACGAGCAGTACTTC.

This chain uses TRBV10-3 with TRBJ1-2; 9 positions match TRBD1. Germline CDR1 and CDR2: ENHRY and SYGVKD. The CDR3 contains 11 residues. With 8 bases clipped from V and 6 bases from J, the junction kept 1 base outside the gene matches. The CDR3 reads CAIGTGNGYTF. The CDR3 DNA reads TGTGCCATCGGGACAGGGAATGGCTACACCTTC.

The chain links TRBV6-1 to TRBJ2-7; D gene unclear. The germline CDR1 and CDR2 sequences are MNHNS and SASEGT. V was pared by 4 bases and J by 2 bases, with 6 bases between. The CDR3 runs to 12 residues. The CDR3 DNA reads TGTGCCAGCAGTGGAACTGCCTACGAGCAGTACTTC. Protein: CASSGTAYEQYF.

The chain carries TRBV5-1 and TRBJ2-4, with 8 bases lining up with TRBD1. The CDR3 has 18 residues. Germline trimming cut 1 base from V and 6 bases from J; bases unmatched to any gene: 15. CDR1 is SGHRS and CDR2 is YFSETQ in the germline V gene. The CDR3 reads CASSLSPQAGGAVNIQYF. The CDR3 DNA reads as TGCGCCAGCAGCTTGAGCCCCCAGGCAGGGGGCGCGGTAAACATTCAGTACTTC. The whole variable domain, filled in from reference TRBV5-1 and TRBJ2-4, reads KAGVTQTPRYLIKTRGQQVTLSCSPISGHRSVSWYQQTPGQGLQFLFEYFSETQRNKGNFPGRFSGRQFSNSRSEMNVSTLELGDSALYLCASSLSPQAGGAVNIQYFGAGTRLSVL.

V gene TRBV7-2 combines with J gene TRBJ2-3; 7 bases fit TRBD2. The CDR3 loop spans 18 amino acids. After removal of 5 bases from V and 1 base from J, the junction contained 15 bases not matched to a gene. CDR1 is SGHTA, CDR2 FQGNSA, per germline. CDR3 region: CASSPGPVRAGRTDTQYF. In DNA form, the CDR3 reads TGTGCCAGCAGCCCCGGCCCCGTTCGAGCGGGGCGCACAGATACGCAGTATTTT.

The rearrangement joins TRBV5-1 to TRBJ2-1; TRBD2 aligns across 12 bases. V dropped 4 bases and J dropped 4; count of bases not matched to a gene: 6. This CDR3 spans 16 amino acids. Germline V gene sequence: CDR1 SGHRS, CDR2 YFSETQ. The CDR3 DNA is TGCGCCAGCAGCCCACGGACTAGCGGGGCTTACAATGAGCAGTTCTTC. As protein: CASSPRTSGAYNEQFF.

The chain is built from TRBV10-3 and TRBJ2-1; no clear D. Germline loops: CDR1 ENHRY, CDR2 SYGVKD. The CDR3 is made up of 11 amino acids. Trimming removed 3 bases from V and 8 bases from J, with 5 bases in between. The CDR3 nucleotides read TGTGCCATCAGTGAATCGGATGAGCAGTTCTTC. This encodes CAISESDEQFF.

The genes are TRBV9 and TRBJ1-2; 10 nucleotides align to TRBD1. CDR1 is SGDLS and CDR2 is YYNGEE in the germline V gene. The CDR3 spans 15 residues. The V segment lost 0 bases and the J segment 2 bases; nucleotides outside the gene matches: 1. The CDR3 DNA follows: TGTGCCAGCAGCGTAGGGACAGGGGGAAACTATGGCTACACCTTC. Its translation: CASSVGTGGNYGYTF.

The chain has TRBV5-6 and TRBJ1-4; D is unresolved. This CDR3 region has 15 residues. The germline V and J ends were trimmed by 0 bases and 6 bases, with 12 bases remaining between them. Germline V CDR1 and CDR2: SGHDT, YYEEEE. The CDR3, as DNA: TGTGCCAGCAGCTTGGCCGGGGAGGAGGATGAAAAACTGTTTTTT. It encodes CASSLAGEEDEKLFF.

The chain links TRBV4-3 to TRBJ2-2; possibly TRBD1 for D (6 bases). Trimming pared 3 bases from V and 5 bases from J, leaving 16 bases between. The germline V gene encodes CDR1 LGHNA and CDR2 YSLEER. This CDR3 region has 16 residues. The CDR3 DNA sequence: TGCGCCAGCAGCCAGGCGGACAGACAAGGGACCGGGGAGCTGTTTTTT. It encodes CASSQADRQGTGELFF.

This sequence joins TRBV10-1 and TRBJ2-5, with D unclear. Germline V CDR1 and CDR2: WNHNN, SYGVQD (reference sequence). Between the trimmed V and J ends, which lost 1 base and 2 bases, there was a span of 2 bases. The CDR3 runs to 12 residues. CDR3 DNA sequence: TGCGCCAGCAGTGAGTTACAAGAGACCCAGTACTTC. Translating it yields CASSELQETQYF.

The chain employs TRBV5-8 and TRBJ2-2, with a possible D match to TRBD2 (7 bases). Looked up from germline, CDR1 is SGHTS and CDR2 is YDEGEE. The CDR3 extends over 14 amino acids. Deletions cut 10 bases from V and 7 bases from J, with 20 bases between. CDR3 nucleotide sequence: TGTGCCGTACAACGGCGGGGGCCAGGCGGGGAGCTGTTTTTT. Protein product: CAVQRRGPGGELFF.

A single count supports this clone. This sequence joins TRBV5-1 and TRBJ2-2; weak D call: TRBD2 (6 bases). The V gene lost 0 bases and the J gene lost 6 bases, with 9 bases spanning the gap. The germline gives CDR1 SGHRS, CDR2 YFSETQ. The CDR3 sequence is 14 residues long. The DNA for the CDR3 is TGCGCCAGCAGCTTGGATCCTAGCGCCGGGGAGCTGTTTTTT. This sequence encodes CASSLDPSAGELFF.

This chain joins TRBV5-6 and TRBJ1-4; D perhaps matches TRBD1 (5 bases). The CDR3 totals 17 residues. Germline V gene data show CDR1 as SGHDT and CDR2 as YYEEEE. Trimming left V 2 bases short and J 5 bases short, with 19 bases between. The DNA for the CDR3 is TGTGCCAGCAGCTTAATTTGGGGCCGCCGGGCGAATGAAAAACTGTTTTTT. Protein: CASSLIWGRRANEKLFF.

J is TRBJ1-1 and V is TRBV11-1; D is uncertain. V was pared by 3 bases and J by 1 base, with 6 bases between. The germline gives CDR1 SGHAT, CDR2 FQDESV (reference sequence). CDR3 length: 13 residues. CDR3 loop: CASSLRRNTEAFF. The CDR3 bases are TGTGCCAGCAGCTTGAGGAGGAACACTGAAGCTTTCTTT.

This chain joins TRBV27 and TRBJ1-2; TRBD1 matches 7 bases. The CDR3 runs 14 residues. CDR1 is MNHEY and CDR2 is SMNVEV in the germline V gene (reference sequence). With V trimmed by 3 bases and J by 5 bases, 6 bases remained unmatched. This CDR3 reads CASSFRTGQYGYTF. CDR3 DNA: TGTGCCAGCAGTTTTAGGACAGGACAATATGGCTACACCTTC.